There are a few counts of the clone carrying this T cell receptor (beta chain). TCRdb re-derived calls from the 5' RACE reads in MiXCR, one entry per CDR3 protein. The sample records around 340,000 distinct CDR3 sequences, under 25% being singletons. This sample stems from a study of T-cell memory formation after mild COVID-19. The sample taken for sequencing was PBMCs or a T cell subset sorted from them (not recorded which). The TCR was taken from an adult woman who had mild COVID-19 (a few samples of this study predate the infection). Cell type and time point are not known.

CDR3 region: CASKGGYEQYF. The CDR3 nucleotides are TGTGCCAGCAAGGGGGGTTACGAGCAGTACTTC. This chain connects TRBV2 to TRBJ2-7, with D tentatively TRBD1 or TRBD2 (6 bases each). Looked up from germline, CDR1 is SNHLY and CDR2 is FYNNEI. This CDR3 is built from 11 residues. The V and J ends lost 7 bases and 4 bases respectively, with 8 bases between them. Full variable domain (remainder filled in from reference TRBV2 and TRBJ2-7): EPEVTQTPSHQVTQMGQEVILRCVPISNHLYFYWYRQILGQKVEFLVSFYNNEISEKSEIFDDQFSVERPDGSNFTLKIRSTKLEDSAMYFCASKGGYEQYFGPGTRLTVT.